Below, 17 T cell receptor beta chains from the same sample are listed, as sequenced in a study of blood T cells in healthy people across ages. A second PCR of 7 to 11 cycles used a sample-barcoded 5' primer and a J-beta primer mix. From the 5' RACE reads, TCRdb called clonotypes with MiXCR, one entry per CDR3 protein. The profile shows nearly 800,000 distinct CDR3 sequences, 20% to 25% of them singletons. Separately, the same data were catalogued under a study of T cells of mothers and their children.

The sample consisted of blood. The source is a boy between 10 and 17 years old in good health.

The chain combines TRBV7-6 with TRBJ2-2, with D possibly called TRBD1 or TRBD2 (5 bases each). Trimming shortened V by 4 bases and J by 0 bases, and 15 bases separated the two germline ends. There are 17 residues in the CDR3. The germline V gene has CDR1 SGHVS and CDR2 FNYEAQ. This CDR3 reads CASSWIRDGPNTGELFF. In DNA, the CDR3 is TGTGCCAGCAGCTGGATCCGGGACGGTCCGAACACCGGGGAGCTGTTTTTT. Drawing the rest from reference TRBV7-6 and TRBJ2-2, the complete variable domain is GAGVSQSPRYKVTKRGQDVALRCDPISGHVSLYWYRQALGQGPEFLTYFNYEAQQDKSGLPNDRFSAERPEGSISTLTIQRTEQRDSAMYRCASSWIRDGPNTGELFFGEGSRLTVL.

This clonotype turned up a few times. V and J are TRBV28 and TRBJ1-5; 7 bases map to TRBD1. The CDR3 length is 16 residues. Germline V CDR1 and CDR2: MDHEN, SYDVKM. Trimming cost V 4 bases and J 3 bases; bases outside gene matches: 9. CDR3 coding DNA: TGTGCCAGCAGTTCTCCACAGGGGATTTTCAATCAGCCCCAGCATTTT. This encodes CASSSPQGIFNQPQHF.

The chain uses TRBV5-1 and TRBJ1-4; D is unclear. Germline V gene sequence: CDR1 SGHRS, CDR2 YFSETQ. V lost 4 bases to trimming and J lost 0 bases, with 13 bases between them. The CDR3 has 16 amino acids. The DNA of the CDR3 is TGCGCCAGCAGCCTGGTCGACACGGCAACTAATGAAAAACTGTTTTTT. Translating gives CASSLVDTATNEKLFF.

The rearrangement uses TRBV4-1 and TRBJ2-7; the match to TRBD1 covers 9 bases. The CDR3 runs to 15 residues. Losses at the gene ends were 3 bases for V and 3 bases for J; bases not matched to a gene: 6. Germline CDR1 MGHRA, CDR2 YSYEKL. CDR3 region: CASSHPGQGGYEQYF. CDR3 coding DNA: TGCGCCAGCAGCCACCCGGGACAGGGTGGCTACGAGCAGTACTTC.

The genes are TRBV20-1 and TRBJ2-7; maybe TRBD2 (5 bases). Germline values: CDR1 DFQATT, CDR2 SNEGSKA (reference sequence). The germline V and J ends were trimmed by 0 bases and 5 bases, with 14 bases remaining between them. This CDR3 has 14 residues. In DNA form, the CDR3 reads TGCAGTGCTAGAGATGAGGGCAGGCTCCACGAGCAGTACTTC. Its protein product is CSARDEGRLHEQYF.

To note about this clonotype: Sequence at one end of the junction differs from germline and may be a read error. The CDR3 region is CAGSLETSGSYEQYF. In DNA, the CDR3 is TGTGCCGGCAGTTTAGAGACTAGCGGTTCCTACGAGCAGTACTTC. The rearrangement joins TRBV28 to TRBJ2-1; TRBD2 aligns across 9 bases. Judging by the DNA end, TRBJ2-7 fits better; the J call may be wrong. Germline loops: CDR1 MDHEN, CDR2 SYDVKM. There are 15 residues in the CDR3.

The rearrangement links TRBV10-3 to TRBJ2-7; 7 bases are a match to TRBD1. CDR3 size: 12 residues. Trimming removed 3 bases from V and 8 bases from J; junction bases left unmatched: 4. Germline-derived CDR1 and CDR2 are ENHRY and SYGVKD. CDR3 amino acids: CAISDGDRKQYV. In DNA form, the CDR3 reads TGTGCCATCAGTGACGGGGACAGAAAGCAGTACGTC.

The chain uses TRBV24-1 and TRBJ2-3, with 9 bases matching TRBD1. The junction had 12 bases not matched to a gene; V was cut back by 7 bases and J by 2 bases. Germline V gene sequence: CDR1 KGHDR, CDR2 SFDVKD. This CDR3 has 17 residues. CDR3 sequence reads: CATSRSGTGFHTDTQYF. The CDR3 DNA follows: TGTGCCACCAGCCGGAGCGGGACAGGGTTCCACACAGATACGCAGTATTTT.

V gene TRBV20-1 combines with J gene TRBJ2-4; 8 nucleotides align to TRBD1. Germline trimming cut 1 base from V and 0 bases from J; bases unmatched to any gene: 11. This CDR3 region has 18 residues. The V gene's germline CDR1 is DFQATT and CDR2 SNEGSKA (reference sequence). In DNA form, the CDR3 reads TGCAGTGCTAGAGGGTCGGGACAGGAGACGCTAGCCAAAAACATTCAGTACTTC. This codes for CSARGSGQETLAKNIQYF.

The chain recombines TRBV7-6 with TRBJ1-1; 8 nucleotides line up with TRBD1. Unmatched junction bases numbered 3, after V lost 5 bases and J lost 1 base. The germline gives CDR1 SGHVS, CDR2 FNYEAQ. The CDR3 extends over 14 amino acids. The CDR3 spells CASSAGQANTEAFF. CDR3 DNA: TGTGCCAGCAGCGCGGGACAGGCGAACACTGAAGCTTTCTTT. Full variable domain (missing parts from reference TRBV7-6 and TRBJ1-1): GAGVSQSPRYKVTKRGQDVALRCDPISGHVSLYWYRQALGQGPEFLTYFNYEAQQDKSGLPNDRFSAERPEGSISTLTIQRTEQRDSAMYRCASSAGQANTEAFFGQGTRLTVV.

In this sample, this clonotype turned up a few times. V is TRBV28 and J is TRBJ1-2; D unclear. Trimming removed 6 bases from V and 2 bases from J, with 7 bases in between. Germline CDR1 is MDHEN and CDR2 is SYDVKM. CDR3 length equals 12 residues. CDR3 in amino acids: CASRQPNYGYTF. CDR3 in DNA: TGTGCCAGCAGACAGCCGAACTATGGCTACACCTTC.

This clonotype was counted between two and nine times. The chain recombines TRBV5-1 with TRBJ2-2; a possible D gene is TRBD2 (6 bases). Germline V gene sequence: CDR1 SGHRS, CDR2 YFSETQ. Trimming pared 2 bases from V and 0 bases from J, leaving 8 bases between. The CDR3 has 15 amino acids. The CDR3 loop reads CASSFSGANTGELFF. CDR3 nucleotide sequence: TGCGCCAGCAGCTTTTCGGGGGCGAACACCGGGGAGCTGTTTTTT. The full variable domain, with the rest looked up from reference TRBV5-1 and TRBJ2-2, is KAGVTQTPRYLIKTRGQQVTLSCSPISGHRSVSWYQQTPGQGLQFLFEYFSETQRNKGNFPGRFSGRQFSNSRSEMNVSTLELGDSALYLCASSFSGANTGELFFGEGSRLTVL.

The rearrangement links TRBV4-1 to TRBJ1-5; D gene ambiguous. V shed 0 bases and J shed 2 bases, with 11 bases lying between them. The CDR3 loop spans 16 amino acids. The V gene's germline CDR1 is MGHRA and CDR2 YSYEKL. The CDR3 region is CASSQDPTGGNQPQHF. Here the CDR3 DNA reads TGCGCCAGCAGCCAAGATCCAACTGGGGGCAATCAGCCCCAGCATTTT.

V is TRBV18 and J is TRBJ2-5; no clear D gene. The CDR3 has 13 residues. Trimming took off 1 base at V and 6 bases at J, with 9 bases between the two ends. CDR1 is KGHSH, CDR2 LQKENI, per germline. CDR3 DNA sequence: TGTGCCAGCTCACCACAAGGTGGACAGACCCAGTACTTC. The encoded protein is CASSPQGGQTQYF.

This clonotype was observed a few times. The chain has TRBV4-3 and TRBJ2-7, with 8 nucleotides matching TRBD1. The trim removed 3 bases at V and 3 bases at J, leaving 10 bases unmatched. In germline, CDR1 is LGHNA, CDR2 YSLEER. This CDR3 is built from 16 residues. This chain's CDR3 is CASSQDRAIPSYEQYF. The CDR3, as DNA: TGCGCCAGCAGCCAGGACAGGGCCATTCCGAGCTACGAGCAGTACTTC.

The sample holds many counts of this clonotype. V and J are TRBV7-3 and TRBJ2-7; D tentatively fits TRBD1 or TRBD2 (5 bases each). The CDR3 has 13 residues. The V and J ends lost 5 bases and 4 bases respectively, with 12 bases between them. Germline V gene data show CDR1 as SGHTA and CDR2 as FQGTGA. The CDR3 reads CASSPTGTYEQYF. Written as DNA, the CDR3 is TGTGCCAGCAGCCCGACCGGGACGTACGAGCAGTACTTC.

CDR3 region: CASSRTRTDTQYF. CDR3 bases: TGTGCCAGCAGTCGGACTCGGACAGATACGCAGTATTTT. V gene TRBV2 combines with J gene TRBJ2-3; tentatively, D is TRBD2 (5 bases). CDR1 is SNHLY and CDR2 is FYNNEI in the germline V gene. The CDR3 loop spans 13 amino acids. V lost 5 bases and J lost 3, with 9 bases in between.